Here is one T cell receptor beta chain with its context. Its matching antigen is unknown. TCRdb keeps only in-frame clones here, not all; method: immunoSEQ multiplex PCR. The repertoire holds 150,000 to 200,000 clones, with about 83% as singletons. This specimen belongs to a study of cytomegalovirus exposure and HLA in healthy donors. In the study overall: The platform used for the approximately 130 validation repertoires matched that of the 600 to 800 first-cohort repertoires, a later analysis reported. The study's findings and limits: There were under 200 TCR beta chains listed as cytomegalovirus-associated. Specificity of three CMV-associated chains for CMV antigens was verified in vitro.

Germline CDR1 SGHNT, CDR2 YENEEA. V was cut by 6 bases and J by 5 bases, with 10 bases left in between. The CDR3 runs 12 residues. A roughly 120-subject validation cohort, separate from the approximately 610-subject first cohort, supplied the donors. The sequencing input was PBMCs. V is TRBV11-3 and J is TRBJ2-5; D perhaps matches TRBD1 (5 bases). The TCR comes from a woman aged 25 to 39 in good health and CMV-seronegative. The CDR3 DNA is TGTGCCAGCAGTAGGGGCGAGGAGACCCAGTACTTC. Translating gives CASSRGEETQYF.